A single sample gave rise to the 21 T cell receptor beta chains below, sequenced in a study of Ad26.COV2.S vaccination and SARS-CoV-2 variants. Documented treatment: some 20 received Ad26.COV2.S at low or high dose, single or two shots; 5 received placebo; per-sample allocation not given. Samples were taken on day 63 after the first vaccine or placebo injection. Assay: immunoSEQ multiplex PCR; the TCRdb copy retains only in-frame clones and omits some. Among 300,000 to 400,000 clones listed, roughly 84% were seen once. Specimen: peripheral blood, collected in a trial of Ad26.COV2.S vaccine versus placebo. The receptor set was obtained from a person between 18 and 65 years old who received the Ad26.COV2.S COVID-19 vaccine or a placebo.

This chain joins TRBV12-3 or TRBV12-4 and TRBJ2-7; tentative D call: TRBD1 (5 bases). The CDR3 length is 13 residues. The V gene lost 2 bases and the J gene lost 2 bases, with 7 bases spanning the gap. The CDR3 reads CASSLTQAYEQYF. The CDR3 DNA reads as TGTGCCAGCAGTTTAACACAGGCCTACGAGCAGTACTTC.

The chain links TRBV10-3 to TRBJ1-2; 8 bases agree with TRBD1. Germline V gene sequence: CDR1 ENHRY, CDR2 SYGVKD. V lost 6 bases and J lost 4; bases outside the gene matches: 10. The CDR3 sequence is 15 residues long. CDR3 in amino acids: CAIRGQARPGYGYTF. In DNA, the CDR3 is TGTGCCATCAGGGGACAGGCAAGACCGGGCTATGGCTACACCTTC.

The chain couples TRBV6-5 to TRBJ2-1; D is undetermined. The V gene lost 2 bases and the J gene lost 4 bases, with 6 bases spanning the gap. Germline loops: CDR1 MNHEY, CDR2 SVGAGI. The CDR3 has 13 residues. In DNA form, the CDR3 reads TGTGCCAGCAGTTACGGGCGGTACAATGAGCAGTTCTTC. Protein sequence: CASSYGRYNEQFF.

The gene calls are TRBV6-4 and TRBJ2-2; TRBD2 is a possible D gene (5 bases). Trimming pared 6 bases from V and 5 bases from J, leaving 13 bases between. Looked up from germline, CDR1 is MRHNA and CDR2 is SNTAGT. This CDR3 spans 14 amino acids. This chain's CDR3 is CASSFFPGTGELFF. CDR3 DNA: TGTGCCAGCAGCTTCTTCCCGGGAACCGGGGAGCTGTTTTTT.

DNA of the CDR3: TGTGCCAGCAGCTTAAACCCAGGGGACGAAAAACTGTTTTTT. As protein: CASSLNPGDEKLFF. The chain uses TRBV7-9 and TRBJ1-4; perhaps TRBD1 as D (6 bases). From germline, CDR1 is SEHNR and CDR2 FQNEAQ (reference sequence). The CDR3 has 14 residues. V lost 2 bases and J lost 8, with 12 bases in between.

This chain connects TRBV6-2 or TRBV6-3 to TRBJ1-6, with 10 nucleotides matching TRBD1. This CDR3 has 15 amino acids. Germline CDR1 MNHEY, CDR2 SVGEGT. With V trimmed by 5 bases and J by 7 bases, 5 bases remained unmatched. DNA of the CDR3: TGTGCCAGCAGTCCCCGGGACAGGGGAAATTCACCCCTCCACTTT. It yields the protein CASSPRDRGNSPLHF.

The CDR3 loop is CASSTKPGTGLMAYGYTF. The CDR3 DNA reads as TGTGCCAGTAGTACTAAGCCCGGGACAGGTCTTATGGCGTATGGCTACACCTTC. The rearrangement links TRBV19 to TRBJ1-2; 8 bases are shared with TRBD1. The ends lost 4 bases at V and 5 bases at J; junction bases unmatched: 18. The CDR3 is 18 amino acids. Per germline, CDR1 LNHDA and CDR2 SQIVND (reference sequence).

The rearrangement uses TRBV7-9 and TRBJ1-1, with D perhaps TRBD1 (5 bases). This CDR3 spans 16 amino acids. Trimming removed 5 bases at V and 1 base at J, with 17 bases between. The germline V gene encodes CDR1 SEHNR and CDR2 FQNEAQ (reference sequence). The CDR3 sequence is CASSPWGTGENTEAFF. CDR3 bases: TGTGCCAGCAGCCCATGGGGGACTGGGGAGAACACTGAAGCTTTCTTT.

The chain links TRBV19 to TRBJ1-4, with 7 bases fitting TRBD1. Germline V gives CDR1 LNHDA, CDR2 SQIVND (reference sequence). The CDR3 sequence is 13 residues long. The V segment lost 7 bases and the J segment 8 bases; nucleotides outside the gene matches: 7. The CDR3 DNA is TGTGCCAGTATGAGGGGGCTGGGGGAAAAACTGTTTTTT. Amino acids: CASMRGLGEKLFF.

This rearrangement joins TRBV4-2 to TRBJ2-3, with 7 bases lining up with TRBD2. Germline V gene sequence: CDR1 LGHNA, CDR2 YNFKEQ. The CDR3 is 16 residues long. The trim removed 0 bases at V and 1 base at J, leaving 4 bases unmatched. The CDR3: CASSQERLAGTDTQYF. CDR3 coding DNA: TGTGCCAGCAGCCAAGAGAGACTAGCTGGCACAGATACGCAGTATTTT.

This chain connects TRBV4-3 to TRBJ2-3; the match to TRBD1 covers 7 bases. This CDR3 spans 15 amino acids. Trimming removed 5 bases from V and 6 bases from J; junction bases left unmatched: 11. CDR1 is LGHNA, CDR2 YSLEER, per germline. The CDR3 reads CASSDRDSWGDTQYF. The CDR3 DNA reads TGCGCCAGCAGCGACCGGGACAGCTGGGGGGATACGCAGTATTTT.

CDR3: CASSSDRGTYEQYF. The CDR3 DNA reads as TGTGCCAGCAGTTCGGACAGGGGTACGTACGAGCAGTACTTC. The rearrangement links TRBV6-5 to TRBJ2-7; TRBD1 matches 9 bases. The germline gives CDR1 MNHEY, CDR2 SVGAGI. This CDR3 region has 14 residues. V was pared by 4 bases and J by 4 bases, with 5 bases of the junction left unmatched.

This sequence joins TRBV11-2 and TRBJ2-3; D not certain. Trimming left V 5 bases short and J 4 bases short, with 16 bases between. The germline gives CDR1 SGHAT, CDR2 FQNNGV. CDR3 length: 15 residues. DNA for the CDR3: TGTGCCAGCAGCCAAGCGCGGATCCGGTCAGATACGCAGTATTTT. It is translated as CASSQARIRSDTQYF.

The chain recombines TRBV5-8 with TRBJ2-4; D tentatively fits TRBD1 or TRBD2 (5 bases each). CDR3 length: 16 residues. Trimming shortened V by 4 bases and J by 0 bases, and 14 bases separated the two germline ends. CDR1 and CDR2 from the germline V gene are SGHTS and YDEGEE. CDR3 region: CASSHTGALAKNIQYF. In nucleotides, the CDR3 is TGTGCCAGCAGCCATACCGGGGCTCTAGCCAAAAACATTCAGTACTTC. Full variable domain (outside the CDR3, taken from reference TRBV5-8 and TRBJ2-4): EAGVTQSPTHLIKTRGQQATLRCSPISGHTSVYWYQQALGLGLQFLLWYDEGEERNRGNFPPRFSGRQFPNYSSELNVNALELEDSALYLCASSHTGALAKNIQYFGAGTRLSVL.

The chain couples TRBV19 to TRBJ2-7; D is uncertain. V lost 7 bases, J lost 2 bases, and 15 bases lay in between. The CDR3 runs to 14 residues. The V gene's germline CDR1 is LNHDA and CDR2 SQIVND (reference sequence). CDR3 sequence (DNA): TGTGCCAGTACCGCCGGTGTGGGCACCTACGAGCAGTACTTC. Translating it yields CASTAGVGTYEQYF.

This sequence joins TRBV24-1 and TRBJ1-5; no definite D call. Trimming pared 4 bases from V and 2 bases from J, leaving 8 bases between. Germline CDR1 reads KGHDR; CDR2 reads SFDVKD. The CDR3 covers 14 residues. CDR3 sequence reads: CATSDSDRNQPQHF. CDR3 nucleotide sequence: TGTGCCACCAGTGACTCGGACCGCAATCAGCCCCAGCATTTT.

V usage is TRBV30 and J usage is TRBJ2-7; TRBD1 matches at 10 bases. The V segment lost 2 bases and the J segment 4 bases; nucleotides outside the gene matches: 2. CDR3 length equals 13 residues. Germline lookup yields CDR1 GTSNPN and CDR2 SVGIG (reference sequence). The CDR3 bases are TGTGCCTGGAGTAGGGACAGGGGATACGAGCAGTACTTC. It yields the protein CAWSRDRGYEQYF.

The J gene is TRBJ2-5, the V gene TRBV7-3, with D tentatively TRBD1 or TRBD2 (5 bases each). Germline V lookup: CDR1 SGHTA, CDR2 FQGTGA. This CDR3 region has 14 residues. The V and J ends lost 1 base and 5 bases respectively, with 11 bases between them. CDR3 residues: CASSLSPGQETQYF. The CDR3 region has the DNA TGTGCCAGCAGCTTAAGTCCGGGGCAGGAGACCCAGTACTTC.

The chain couples TRBV30 to TRBJ1-5; 11 bases are a match to TRBD1. The J segment lost 4 bases and the V segment lost 5 bases, leaving 4 bases of the junction unmatched. Germline loops: CDR1 GTSNPN, CDR2 SVGIG (reference sequence). There are 14 residues in the CDR3. CDR3 sequence: CAWGTGGNNQPQHF. The DNA of the CDR3 is TGTGCCTGGGGGACAGGGGGTAATAATCAGCCCCAGCATTTT.

The chain uses TRBV2 and TRBJ1-1, with D possibly being TRBD1 (5 bases). With 7 bases removed from V and 6 bases from J, the gap between germline ends came to 9 bases. The germline CDR1 and CDR2 sequences are SNHLY and FYNNEI. The CDR3 loop spans 11 amino acids. The CDR3 is CASNQGAEAFF. CDR3 coding DNA: TGTGCCAGCAACCAGGGCGCTGAAGCTTTCTTT.

The V and J genes are TRBV19 and TRBJ1-1; D is undetermined. The V end lost 6 bases, the J end lost 1 base, and 12 bases lay between the germline ends. In germline, CDR1 is LNHDA, CDR2 SQIVND (reference sequence). The CDR3 sequence is 14 residues long. The DNA of the CDR3 is TGTGCCAGTAGGCCCAGTGCCAAGAACACTGAAGCTTTCTTT. Translation: CASRPSAKNTEAFF.